Only a few counts were recorded for the clone carrying this TCR beta chain. The antigen remains undetermined. The read ends 3 residues shy of where the CDR3 ends; the end is completed using the germline J gene. The data were taken from a study of T cell clonality in common variable immunodeficiency. The germline V gene has CDR1 LNHDA and CDR2 SQIVND (reference sequence). The junction had 5 bases not matched to a gene; V was cut back by 4 bases and J by 3 bases. The CDR3 totals 14 residues. Clones were read by immunoSEQ multiplex PCR, and TCRdb kept only the in-frame ones, dropping some. Singletons are absent from the sample, which has about 25,000 clones. Findings and limits, study-wide: In common variable immunodeficiency, TCR beta chains reportedly carried fewer deletions and N-nucleotide insertions. Shared TCRbeta clones were fewer between CVID subjects than controls.

Sequencing was carried out using peripheral blood mononuclear cells. The chain recombines TRBV19 with TRBJ1-2; TRBD1 agrees at 7 bases. This TCR derives from a human donor with common variable immunodeficiency. CDR3 amino acids: CASSNPDRYYGYTF. The DNA read from the CDR3 is TGTGCCAGTAGTAACCCGGACAGGTACTATGGC.